Below, 19 T cell receptor beta chains from the same sample are listed, as sequenced in a study of radiotherapy plus CTLA-4 blockade in lung cancer. Measured with immunoSEQ multiplex PCR; TCRdb has only the in-frame clones, and not every one. Of 130,000 or so clones in the sample, 85% to 90% were seen once. The specimen was peripheral blood, collected from a patient treated with radiotherapy plus ipilimumab. All receptors derive from a human donor with non-small cell lung cancer that progressed on radiotherapy plus ipilimumab.

For this clone: Other DNA sequences from this sample encode an identical CDR3 as well. The chain employs TRBV29-1 and TRBJ1-1; D remains unclear. V was cut by 6 bases and J by 1 base, with 15 bases left in between. The CDR3 loop spans 14 amino acids. From germline, CDR1 is SQVTM and CDR2 ANQGSEA. The CDR3 region has the DNA TGCAGCGTGTTCCCAGGATTAAAGAACACTGAAGCTTTCTTT. It translates to CSVFPGLKNTEAFF.

CDR3 sequence: CASSLAGASYEQYF. CDR3 DNA sequence: TGTGCCAGCAGTTTGGCAGGGGCATCCTACGAGCAGTACTTC. This rearrangement joins TRBV6-5 to TRBJ2-7, with a weak D call TRBD1 (6 bases). This CDR3 region has 14 residues. V was pared by 4 bases and J by 1 base, with 11 bases between. CDR1 MNHEY and CDR2 SVGAGI come from the germline V gene.

This sequence joins TRBV7-9 and TRBJ2-2, with unresolved D. CDR3 size: 14 residues. V shed 3 bases and J shed 8 bases, with 13 bases lying between them. CDR1 and CDR2 from the germline V gene are SEHNR and FQNEAQ (reference sequence). CDR3 nucleotides: TGTGCCAGCAGCTTTAGCCTAGTCCAAGGGGAGCTGTTTTTT. Protein sequence: CASSFSLVQGELFF. Filled out from reference TRBV7-9 and TRBJ2-2, the complete variable domain reads DTGVSQNPRHKITKRGQNVTFRCDPISEHNRLYWYRQTLGQGPEFLTYFQNEAQLEKSRLLSDRFSAERPKGSFSTLEIQRTEQGDSAMYLCASSFSLVQGELFFGEGSRLTVL.

The chain carries TRBV7-8 and TRBJ2-3; 11 bases fit TRBD2. The CDR3 runs 16 residues. Germline V CDR1 and CDR2: SGHVS, FQNEAQ. Trimming took 6 bases from V and 5 from J; bases not matched to a gene: 10. The CDR3 bases are TGTGCCAGCAGAGGCCTAGCGGGAGGATTAGGAGATACGCAGTATTTT. It codes for CASRGLAGGLGDTQYF.

The chain carries TRBV27 and TRBJ2-5, with D perhaps assigned TRBD1 or TRBD2 (5 bases each). The CDR3 spans 14 residues. CDR1 is MNHEY and CDR2 is SMNVEV in the germline V gene (reference sequence). Deletions cut 1 base from V and 2 bases from J, with 8 bases between. CDR3 nucleotide sequence: TGTGCCAGCAGTTTATACGGGGCGCAAGAGACCCAGTACTTC. This sequence encodes CASSLYGAQETQYF.

The rearrangement uses TRBV15 and TRBJ2-7; perhaps TRBD2 as D (6 bases). From germline, CDR1 is LNHNV and CDR2 YYDKDF (reference sequence). The CDR3 loop spans 13 amino acids. The ends were cut back, 4 bases at V and 2 bases at J, with 9 bases in the middle. The CDR3 coding sequence is TGTGCCACCAGCACGGGACTTACCTACGAGCAGTACTTC. Translating it yields CATSTGLTYEQYF.

The rearrangement uses TRBV9 and TRBJ2-3, with D perhaps TRBD2 (6 bases). CDR1 is SGDLS and CDR2 is YYNGEE in the germline V gene. With 0 bases removed from V and 4 bases from J, the gap between germline ends came to 15 bases. This CDR3 is 16 amino acids long. CDR3 residues: CASSVVEGGGADTQYF. CDR3 bases: TGTGCCAGCAGCGTAGTTGAGGGAGGCGGGGCAGATACGCAGTATTTT.

V and J are TRBV7-9 and TRBJ2-1, with a weak D call TRBD1 (5 bases). From germline, CDR1 is SEHNR and CDR2 FQNEAQ (reference sequence). This CDR3 contains 18 residues. Trimming cost V 5 bases and J 6 bases, with 26 bases left between them. The CDR3, as DNA: TGTGCCAGCAGCGGTAGGGGTCCCAGCGCTAGAATCCTCAATGAGCAGTTCTTC. Residues: CASSGRGPSARILNEQFF.

The rearrangement links TRBV7-9 to TRBJ1-5; D possibly corresponds to TRBD1 (5 bases). This CDR3 has 14 residues. Looked up from germline, CDR1 is SEHNR and CDR2 is FQNEAQ (reference sequence). The V gene lost 5 bases and the J gene lost 5 bases, with 13 bases spanning the gap. CDR3 in amino acids: CASSGGELDQPQHF. CDR3 bases: TGTGCCAGCAGCGGGGGGGAGCTTGATCAGCCCCAGCATTTT.

This clone has just a few counts. The CDR3 nucleotides read TGTGCCAGCAGTGACCTAGCGGGAGGGCCCCCGGGGGATGAGCAGTTCTTC. Its translation: CASSDLAGGPPGDEQFF. V gene TRBV6-1 combines with J gene TRBJ2-1; 12 nucleotides match TRBD2. The CDR3 has 17 amino acids. V shed 3 bases, J shed 8 bases, and the junction held 11 bases outside the gene matches. Germline V gene lookup returns CDR1 MNHNS and CDR2 SASEGT.

The chain links TRBV30 to TRBJ2-3, with D unclear. The germline V gene has CDR1 GTSNPN and CDR2 SVGIG (reference sequence). The V gene lost 6 bases and the J gene lost 1 base, with 14 bases spanning the gap. The CDR3 is made up of 14 amino acids. In DNA form, the CDR3 reads TGTGCCTGCACCCCAACCTCCCGCACAGATACGCAGTATTTT. Its translation: CACTPTSRTDTQYF. Full variable domain (remainder filled in from reference TRBV30 and TRBJ2-3): SQTIHQWPATLVQPVGSPLSLECTVEGTSNPNLYWYRQAAGRGLQLLFYSVGIGQISSEVPQNLSASRPQDRQFILSSKKLLLSDSGFYLCACTPTSRTDTQYFGPGTRLTVL.

The V gene is TRBV5-1, the J gene TRBJ2-7, with TRBD1 identical over 8 bases. The CDR3 length is 18 residues. The V gene end was trimmed by 3 bases and the J gene end by 0 bases; junction bases not matched to a gene: 14. Germline values: CDR1 SGHRS, CDR2 YFSETQ. The CDR3 nucleotides read TGCGCCAGCAGCTCAGGGGGCCTCGGACGGCCGAGCTCCTACGAGCAGTACTTC. Encoded protein: CASSSGGLGRPSSYEQYF.

V is TRBV29-1 and J is TRBJ2-1; D not resolved. This CDR3 comprises 11 residues. Germline loops: CDR1 SQVTM, CDR2 ANQGSEA. Deletions cut 4 bases from V and 7 bases from J, with 8 bases between. The CDR3 DNA sequence: TGCAGCGTTGGCCCCACAAATGAGCAGTTCTTC. Translation: CSVGPTNEQFF.

This sequence joins TRBV29-1 and TRBJ2-2; D might be TRBD2 (5 bases). Trimming pared 1 base from V and 4 bases from J, leaving 13 bases between. Germline V gives CDR1 SQVTM, CDR2 ANQGSEA. The CDR3 is 15 amino acids. CDR3 in amino acids: CSVEVTGYATGELFF. The DNA of the CDR3 is TGCAGCGTTGAAGTAACGGGGTACGCCACCGGGGAGCTGTTTTTT.

This chain uses TRBV18 with TRBJ2-6; D is ambiguous. This CDR3 comprises 18 residues. CDR1 and CDR2 from the germline V gene are KGHSH and LQKENI. V shed 1 base and J shed 0 bases, with 13 bases lying between them. The CDR3 DNA is TGTGCCAGCTCACCACTCTCCAGCGTCCCCTCTGGGGCCAACGTCCTGACTTTC. Protein: CASSPLSSVPSGANVLTF.

The chain is built from TRBV2 and TRBJ1-3; D is uncertain. The ends were cut back, 6 bases at V and 0 bases at J, with 9 bases in the middle. This CDR3 comprises 14 residues. Germline values: CDR1 SNHLY, CDR2 FYNNEI. The CDR3 is CASRLVSSGNTIYF. CDR3 nucleotide sequence: TGTGCCAGCAGACTAGTGAGCTCTGGAAACACCATATATTTT.

This chain links TRBV7-9 with TRBJ1-1; perhaps TRBD1 as D (5 bases). The CDR3 contains 13 residues. With 8 bases removed from V and 4 bases from J, the gap between germline ends came to 14 bases. Germline values: CDR1 SEHNR, CDR2 FQNEAQ (reference sequence). CDR3 DNA sequence: TGTGCCAGCCGTCGACGGGGGGGCACTGAAGCTTTCTTT. This encodes CASRRRGGTEAFF.

A remark on this clone: Additional DNA sequences in this sample encode the identical CDR3. The rearrangement links TRBV6-5 to TRBJ1-2; D is uncertain. In germline, CDR1 is MNHEY, CDR2 SVGAGI. The CDR3 is made up of 13 amino acids. V was cut by 1 base and J by 2 bases, with 5 bases left in between. CDR3 sequence reads: CASSYLGNYGYTF. CDR3 in DNA: TGTGCCAGCAGTTACTTGGGAAACTATGGCTACACCTTC.

The chain uses TRBV30 and TRBJ2-2; D might be TRBD2 (6 bases). The CDR3 has 16 amino acids. Deletions cut 4 bases from V and 3 bases from J, with 18 bases between. Germline CDR1 reads GTSNPN; CDR2 reads SVGIG (reference sequence). This CDR3 is CAWTSSGGTDTGELFF. The CDR3 DNA sequence: TGTGCCTGGACTTCATCTGGGGGGACGGACACCGGGGAGCTGTTTTTT.